Listed below are T cell receptor beta chains from one sample, sequenced in a study of OX40 agonist ivuxolimab in advanced cancers. The table came from immunoSEQ multiplex PCR; TCRdb's copy has only in-frame clones and leaves some out. The table lists fewer than 45,000 clones, 88% of them singletons, with 9.5% to 15% in the top ten. This specimen was CD4+ or CD8+ T cells sorted from blood, taken in a trial of the OX40 agonist ivuxolimab. Receptor source: an adult with an advanced solid tumor such as melanoma, head and neck, liver or kidney cancer. Each CDR3 is given with its conserved first and last residue. The order of the fields is V gene, J gene, CDR3 protein.

V: TRBV6-5
J: TRBJ1-2
CDR3: CASSYSGEGGPSGYTF

V: TRBV7-9
J: TRBJ1-2
CDR3: CASSLRDEANYGYTF

V: TRBV28
J: TRBJ1-2
CDR3: CASSLGNYGYTF

V: TRBV13
J: TRBJ2-7
CDR3: CASSSVGGSYEQYF

V: TRBV30
J: TRBJ2-3
CDR3: CASAGDWADTQYF

V: TRBV11-2
J: TRBJ2-1
CDR3: CASSDTSAYNEQFF

V: TRBV7-3
J: TRBJ2-5
CDR3: CASSLSAGTAKQETQYF

V: TRBV13
J: TRBJ2-1
CDR3: CASSSRDREYNEQFF

V: TRBV4-1
J: TRBJ1-6
CDR3: CASSQEPPGSPYNSPLHF

V: TRBV28
J: TRBJ2-7
CDR3: CASRPWGDSTYEQYF

V: TRBV27
J: TRBJ2-3
CDR3: CASSLQAGGVNTQYF

V: TRBV7-9
J: TRBJ2-5
CDR3: CASSLAQDQETQYF

V: TRBV27
J: TRBJ2-6
CDR3: CASSRIISGANVLTF

V: TRBV6-1
J: TRBJ1-5
CDR3: CASSVAGWGNQPQHF

V: TRBV30
J: TRBJ2-5
CDR3: CAWTDQETQYF

V: TRBV28
J: TRBJ2-3
CDR3: CASSLLVPHGTDTQYF

V: TRBV28
J: TRBJ1-2
CDR3: CASSFGGTGEGTGYTF

V: TRBV13
J: TRBJ2-2
CDR3: CASSPTINTGELFF

V: TRBV28
J: TRBJ2-7
CDR3: CASSLSGNDYEQYF

V: TRBV7-6
J: TRBJ2-2
CDR3: CASSPDGPGELFF

V: TRBV9
J: TRBJ2-5
CDR3: CASSLSGKSQYF

V: TRBV5-1
J: TRBJ2-1
CDR3: CASSSGTGGHEQFF

V: TRBV5-1
J: TRBJ1-1
CDR3: CASSLSFRVNTEAFF

V: TRBV4-2
J: TRBJ1-5
CDR3: CASSQEGGVNQPQHF

V: TRBV29-1
J: TRBJ2-7
CDR3: CSVLPNGRTYEQYF

V: TRBV7-6
J: TRBJ2-7
CDR3: CASSPGPLAGSSSYEQYF

V: TRBV28
J: TRBJ2-1
CDR3: CASSLFGDEQFF

V: TRBV30
J: TRBJ1-5
CDR3: CAWSRGGYGQPQHF

V: TRBV28
J: TRBJ1-2
CDR3: CASIKQGALVYGYTF

V: TRBV6-5
J: TRBJ1-1
CDR3: CASSTLPRGEVAFF

V: TRBV4-1
J: TRBJ2-7
CDR3: CASSQDPGLVYEQYF

V: TRBV6-5
J: TRBJ2-7
CDR3: CASSQRGAYEQYF

V: TRBV6-1
J: TRBJ2-7
CDR3: CASSAGGGYEQYF

V: TRBV2
J: TRBJ1-5
CDR3: CASSPGQGSNQPQHF

V: TRBV15
J: TRBJ2-1
CDR3: CATSRDSEHNEQFF

V: TRBV2
J: TRBJ2-7
CDR3: CASSAPQYRDRGNEQYF

V: TRBV4-2
J: TRBJ2-1
CDR3: CASSQERMGDEQFF

V: TRBV27
J: TRBJ1-5
CDR3: CASSPSSSYSNQPQHF

V: TRBV19
J: TRBJ2-1
CDR3: CASSIWLAGVDEQFF

V: TRBV6-5
J: TRBJ1-1
CDR3: CASRFSSTEAFF

V: TRBV27
J: TRBJ2-3
CDR3: CASSLLGGVSTDTQYF

V: TRBV6-5
J: TRBJ2-7
CDR3: CASILSPYEQYF

V: TRBV2
J: TRBJ2-2
CDR3: CASSVPGLGTGELFF

V: TRBV2
J: TRBJ2-2
CDR3: CARVLAQHRELFF

V: TRBV7-3
J: TRBJ1-2
CDR3: CASSLNGAWSYGYTF

V: TRBV11-2
J: TRBJ2-3
CDR3: CASSPLGERADTQYF

V: TRBV6-5
J: TRBJ1-2
CDR3: CASSYSRLYGYTF

V: TRBV28
J: TRBJ1-5
CDR3: CASSFYPGTGLDQPQHF

V: TRBV2
J: TRBJ2-2
CDR3: CARGLAGNTGELFF

V: TRBV7-6
J: TRBJ2-7
CDR3: CASSTRRQGGTYEQYF

V: TRBV6-1
J: TRBJ2-7
CDR3: CASERELVDEQYF

V: TRBV28
J: TRBJ2-1
CDR3: CASSLFGQSSSYNEQFF

V: TRBV19
J: TRBJ1-1
CDR3: CASNHQGGTEAFF

V: TRBV11-2
J: TRBJ1-3
CDR3: CASYSGGESPWSGNTIYF